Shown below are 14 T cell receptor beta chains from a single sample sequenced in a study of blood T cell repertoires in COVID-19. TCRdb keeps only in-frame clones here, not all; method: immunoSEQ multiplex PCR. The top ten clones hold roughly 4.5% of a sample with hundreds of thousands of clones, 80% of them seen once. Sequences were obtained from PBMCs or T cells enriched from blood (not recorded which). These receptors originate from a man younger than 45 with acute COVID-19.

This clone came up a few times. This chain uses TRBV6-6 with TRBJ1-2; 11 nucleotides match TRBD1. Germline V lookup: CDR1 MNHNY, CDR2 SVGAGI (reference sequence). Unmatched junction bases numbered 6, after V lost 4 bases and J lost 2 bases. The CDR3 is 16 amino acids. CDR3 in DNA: TGTGCCAGCAGTTTAGGACAGGGGGCGCACAACTATGGCTACACCTTC. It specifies CASSLGQGAHNYGYTF.

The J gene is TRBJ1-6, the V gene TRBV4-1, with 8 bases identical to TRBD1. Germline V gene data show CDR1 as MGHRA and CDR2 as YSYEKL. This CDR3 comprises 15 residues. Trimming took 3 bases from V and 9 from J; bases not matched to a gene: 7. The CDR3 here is CASSQLDREGSPLHF. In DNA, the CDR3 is TGCGCCAGCAGCCAGCTGGACAGGGAGGGTTCACCCCTCCACTTT.

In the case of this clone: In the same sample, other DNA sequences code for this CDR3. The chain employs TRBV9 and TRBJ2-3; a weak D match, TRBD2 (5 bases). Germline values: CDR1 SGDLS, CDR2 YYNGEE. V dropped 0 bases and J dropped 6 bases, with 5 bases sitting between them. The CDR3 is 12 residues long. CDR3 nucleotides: TGTGCCAGCAGCGTAGGAGGGGATACGCAGTATTTT. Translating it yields CASSVGGDTQYF.

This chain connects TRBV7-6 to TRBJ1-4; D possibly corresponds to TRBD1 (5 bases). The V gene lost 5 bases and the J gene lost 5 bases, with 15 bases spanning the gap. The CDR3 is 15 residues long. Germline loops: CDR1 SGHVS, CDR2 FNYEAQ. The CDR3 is CASSAVRGWNEKLFF. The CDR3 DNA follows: TGTGCCAGCAGCGCGGTTCGGGGGTGGAATGAAAAACTGTTTTTT.

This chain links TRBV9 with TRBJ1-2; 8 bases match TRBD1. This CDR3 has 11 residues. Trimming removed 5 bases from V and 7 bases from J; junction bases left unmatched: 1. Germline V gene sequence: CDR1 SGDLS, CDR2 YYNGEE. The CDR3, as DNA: TGTGCCAGCAGGGACAGGGCTGGCTACACCTTC. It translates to CASRDRAGYTF.

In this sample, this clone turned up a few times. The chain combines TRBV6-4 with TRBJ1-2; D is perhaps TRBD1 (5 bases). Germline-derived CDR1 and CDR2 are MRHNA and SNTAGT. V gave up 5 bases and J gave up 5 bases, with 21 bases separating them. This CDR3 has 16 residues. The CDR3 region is CASSPQWGREKYGYTF. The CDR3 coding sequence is TGTGCCAGCAGTCCTCAGTGGGGCAGGGAAAAATATGGCTACACCTTC.

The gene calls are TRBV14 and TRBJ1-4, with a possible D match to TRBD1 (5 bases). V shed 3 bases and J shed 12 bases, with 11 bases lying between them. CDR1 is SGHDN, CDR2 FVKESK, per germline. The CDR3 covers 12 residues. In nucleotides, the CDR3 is TGTGCCAGCAGCCAGGTTCGGGGGGAACTGTTTTTT. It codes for CASSQVRGELFF.

CDR3 bases: TGCGCCAGCAGCCCCCACGAGGCAGGAGGGAATCAGCCCCAGCATTTT. Its translation: CASSPHEAGGNQPQHF. The chain recombines TRBV5-1 with TRBJ1-5; D remains unclear. CDR3 length: 16 amino acids. V lost 4 bases, J lost 4 bases, and 18 bases lay in between. Germline-derived CDR1 and CDR2 are SGHRS and YFSETQ. Full variable domain (rest looked up from reference TRBV5-1 and TRBJ1-5): KAGVTQTPRYLIKTRGQQVTLSCSPISGHRSVSWYQQTPGQGLQFLFEYFSETQRNKGNFPGRFSGRQFSNSRSEMNVSTLELGDSALYLCASSPHEAGGNQPQHFGDGTRLSIL.

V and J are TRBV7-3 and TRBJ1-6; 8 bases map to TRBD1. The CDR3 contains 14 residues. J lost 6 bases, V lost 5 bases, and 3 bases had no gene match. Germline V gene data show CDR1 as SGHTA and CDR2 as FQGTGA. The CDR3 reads CASSVTGVNSPLHF. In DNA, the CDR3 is TGTGCCAGCAGCGTGACAGGGGTTAATTCACCCCTCCACTTT.

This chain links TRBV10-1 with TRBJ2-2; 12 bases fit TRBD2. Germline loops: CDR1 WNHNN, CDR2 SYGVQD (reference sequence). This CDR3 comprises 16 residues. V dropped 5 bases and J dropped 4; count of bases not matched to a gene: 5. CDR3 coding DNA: TGCGCCAGCAGTCTCTCGGGACTAGCGGGCACCGGGGAGCTGTTTTTT. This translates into CASSLSGLAGTGELFF.

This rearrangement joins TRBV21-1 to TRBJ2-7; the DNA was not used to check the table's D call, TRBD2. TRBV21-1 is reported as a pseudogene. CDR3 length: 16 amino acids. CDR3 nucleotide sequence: TGTGCCAGCAGCAAAGCGCCGACTAGAGGAGCCTACGAGCAGTACTTC. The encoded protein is CASSKAPTRGAYEQYF.

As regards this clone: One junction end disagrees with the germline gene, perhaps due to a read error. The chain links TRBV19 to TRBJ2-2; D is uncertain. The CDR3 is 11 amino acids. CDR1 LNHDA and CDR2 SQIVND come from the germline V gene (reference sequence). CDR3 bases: TGTGCTAGTACCGGTGCCGGGGAGCTGTTTTTT. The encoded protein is CASTGAGELFF.

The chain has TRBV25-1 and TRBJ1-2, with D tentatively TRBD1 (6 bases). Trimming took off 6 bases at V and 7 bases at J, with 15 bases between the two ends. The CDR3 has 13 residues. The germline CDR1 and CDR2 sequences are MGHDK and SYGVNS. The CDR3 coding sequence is TGTGCCAGCAGATTACAGGGTGGGAGTGGCTACACCTTC. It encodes CASRLQGGSGYTF.

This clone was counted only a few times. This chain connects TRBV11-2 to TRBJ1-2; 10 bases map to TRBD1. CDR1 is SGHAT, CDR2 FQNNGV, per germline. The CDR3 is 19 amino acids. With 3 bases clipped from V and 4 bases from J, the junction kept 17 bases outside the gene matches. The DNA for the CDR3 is TGTGCCAGCAGCTTGGGGGCAGAGGAAGGCCGACAGGGGGCCTATGGCTACACCTTC. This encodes CASSLGAEEGRQGAYGYTF. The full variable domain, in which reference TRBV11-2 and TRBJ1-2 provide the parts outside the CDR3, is EAGVAQSPRYKIIEKRQSVAFWCNPISGHATLYWYQQILGQGPKLLIQFQNNGVVDDSQLPKDRFSAERLKGVDSTLKIQPAKLEDSAVYLCASSLGAEEGRQGAYGYTFGSGTRLTVV.